This T cell receptor (beta chain) was profiled in a study of cytomegalovirus exposure and HLA in healthy donors. Turning to the study itself: Unique TCR beta sequences numbering over 100 million came from around 180 million T cells in an earlier analysis. Study outcomes and limitations: Later analysis identified a missense DCLRE1C variant that was linked to TCR beta V- and J-gene trimming. Among the CMV-associated chains, a few were confirmed in vitro as specific for CMV antigens.

This clone turned up a few times. The antigen is undetermined. This CDR3 comprises 14 residues. Germline V gene sequence: CDR1 MNHNY, CDR2 SVGAGI (reference sequence). The PCR made use of 60 Vbeta and 13 Jbeta primers. Sequencing was performed with immunoSEQ multiplex PCR; in TCRdb, only in-frame clones are kept and a portion is missing. This sample has some 120,000 clones, with 79% found just once. The material sequenced was PBMCs. V and J are TRBV6-6 and TRBJ1-4, with 8 positions matching TRBD1. The clonotype comes from a man between 18 and 29 years old in good health and CMV-seronegative. The CDR3 region is CASRQGQTNEKLFF. The CDR3 nucleotides are TGTGCGAGCCGACAGGGGCAAACTAATGAAAAACTGTTTTTT.